This T cell receptor beta chain is from a study of graft-versus-host responses after intestinal transplantation. Study background: Grafts were multivisceral, liver-intestinal, or isolated intestinal. Recipients were all induced with anti-thymocyte globulin, then given tacrolimus and steroids for two to three years.

Study-wide points: GvH clones occurred in recipient marrow; some first appeared in ileum or blood.

Only in-frame clones appear in the TCRdb table, and some are missing; sequencing was by immunoSEQ multiplex PCR. The table lists 89,000 or so clones, around 80% of them singletons. This clone was picked up a small number of times. Its antigen is unknown. Germline CDR1 reads MGHDK; CDR2 reads SYGVNS. Trimming took 8 bases from V and 8 from J; bases not matched to a gene: 7. The CDR3 has 13 amino acids. The rearrangement joins TRBV25-1 to TRBJ1-4; 8 bases line up with TRBD1. This TCR derives from a human donor who received an intestinal transplant. The material sequenced was unstimulated CD4+ T cells sorted from spleen or lymph node cells, taken before intestinal transplant. CDR3 amino acids: CASRQGSQEKLFF. DNA for the CDR3: TGTGCCAGCCGACAGGGGTCGCAGGAAAAACTGTTTTTT.